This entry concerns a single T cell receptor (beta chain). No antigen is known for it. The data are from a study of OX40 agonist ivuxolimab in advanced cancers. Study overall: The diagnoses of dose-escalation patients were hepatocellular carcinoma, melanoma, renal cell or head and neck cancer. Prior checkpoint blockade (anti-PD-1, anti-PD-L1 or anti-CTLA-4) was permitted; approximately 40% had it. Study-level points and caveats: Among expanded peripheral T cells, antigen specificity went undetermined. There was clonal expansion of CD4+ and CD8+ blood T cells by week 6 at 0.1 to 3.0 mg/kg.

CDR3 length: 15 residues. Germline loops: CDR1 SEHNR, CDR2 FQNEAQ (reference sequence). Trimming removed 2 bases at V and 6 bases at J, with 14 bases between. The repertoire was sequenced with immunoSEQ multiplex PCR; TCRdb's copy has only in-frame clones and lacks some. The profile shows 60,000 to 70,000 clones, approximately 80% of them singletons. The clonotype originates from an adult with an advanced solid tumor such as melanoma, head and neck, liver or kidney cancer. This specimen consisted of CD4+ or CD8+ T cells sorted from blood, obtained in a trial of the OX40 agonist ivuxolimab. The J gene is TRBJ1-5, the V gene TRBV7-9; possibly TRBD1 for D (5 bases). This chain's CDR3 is CASSLSDSGVQPQHF. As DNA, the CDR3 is TGTGCCAGCAGCTTATCAGACAGCGGGGTTCAGCCCCAGCATTTT.